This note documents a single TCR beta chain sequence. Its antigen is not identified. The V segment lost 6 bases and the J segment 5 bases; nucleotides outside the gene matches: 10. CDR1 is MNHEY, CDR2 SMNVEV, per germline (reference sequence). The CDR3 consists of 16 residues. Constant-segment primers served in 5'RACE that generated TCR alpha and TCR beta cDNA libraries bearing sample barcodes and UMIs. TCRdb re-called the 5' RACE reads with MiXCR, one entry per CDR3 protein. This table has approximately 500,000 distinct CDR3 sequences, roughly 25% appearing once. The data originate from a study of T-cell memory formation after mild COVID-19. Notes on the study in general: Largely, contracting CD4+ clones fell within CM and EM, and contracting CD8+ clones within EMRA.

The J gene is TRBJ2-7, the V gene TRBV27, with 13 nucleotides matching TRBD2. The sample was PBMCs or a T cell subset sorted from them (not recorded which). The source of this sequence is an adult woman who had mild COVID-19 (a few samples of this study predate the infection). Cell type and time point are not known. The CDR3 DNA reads TGTGCCAGCAGACTACTAGCGGGGGGGCCCGGCCACGAGCAGTACTTC. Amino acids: CASRLLAGGPGHEQYF.